These 28 T cell receptor beta chains came from one sample sequenced in a study of T cells in pancreatic ductal adenocarcinoma. Selected pancreatic ductal adenocarcinoma patients had undergone surgery without neoadjuvant therapy. The data were produced by immunoSEQ multiplex PCR, yet TCRdb's version contains in-frame clones alone and is incomplete. The repertoire holds over 7,500 clones, with roughly 86% as singletons. What was sequenced was PBMCs. These receptors were taken from a human donor with pancreatic ductal adenocarcinoma.

The rearrangement joins TRBV11-2 to TRBJ2-7; 9 bases agree with TRBD1. The CDR3 spans 16 residues. Germline CDR1 SGHAT, CDR2 FQNNGV. Trimming cost V 6 bases and J 0 bases; bases outside gene matches: 9. CDR3 bases: TGTGCCAGCAGTCCCGGGACAGGGAACTTCTCCTACGAGCAGTACTTC. It codes for CASSPGTGNFSYEQYF. Full variable domain (rest looked up from reference TRBV11-2 and TRBJ2-7): EAGVAQSPRYKIIEKRQSVAFWCNPISGHATLYWYQQILGQGPKLLIQFQNNGVVDDSQLPKDRFSAERLKGVDSTLKIQPAKLEDSAVYLCASSPGTGNFSYEQYFGPGTRLTVT.

The chain is built from TRBV27 and TRBJ2-1; 8 bases map to TRBD1. Trimming removed 6 bases from V and 4 bases from J; junction bases left unmatched: 5. Germline V gene lookup returns CDR1 MNHEY and CDR2 SMNVEV (reference sequence). This CDR3 contains 14 residues. The CDR3 loop reads CASREGQEYNEQFF. CDR3 nucleotide sequence: TGTGCCAGCAGGGAGGGACAGGAATACAATGAGCAGTTCTTC.

The chain employs TRBV5-1 and TRBJ2-1; 7 bases match TRBD1. V was clipped by 6 bases and J by 1 base; unmatched bases: 7. The CDR3 totals 15 residues. CDR1 is SGHRS and CDR2 is YFSETQ in the germline V gene. CDR3 nucleotides: TGCGCCAGCACCCCGGACAGGCCTTCCTACAATGAGCAGTTCTTC. It encodes CASTPDRPSYNEQFF.

The chain recombines TRBV7-3 with TRBJ1-2, with 11 bases identical to TRBD1. The CDR3 sequence is 16 residues long. Trimming removed 4 bases from V and 7 bases from J; junction bases left unmatched: 11. Germline assignment: CDR1 SGHTA and CDR2 FQGTGA. In DNA, the CDR3 is TGTGCCAGCAGCTCGCCGGACAGGGGGCCGGGGTTTGGCTACACCTTC. Amino acids: CASSSPDRGPGFGYTF.

The chain combines TRBV28 with TRBJ1-4, with TRBD1 matching 9 bases. This CDR3 has 14 residues. The V and J ends lost 5 bases and 6 bases, in that order; junction bases with no gene match: 4. Looked up from germline, CDR1 is MDHEN and CDR2 is SYDVKM. The CDR3 protein is CASSPGDRDEKLFF. The CDR3 DNA reads as TGTGCCAGCAGTCCCGGGGACAGGGATGAAAAACTGTTTTTT.

This chain links TRBV10-3 with TRBJ2-7; 9 positions agree with TRBD2. Germline-derived CDR1 and CDR2 are ENHRY and SYGVKD. With V trimmed by 4 bases and J by 5 bases, 6 bases remained unmatched. The CDR3 has 14 amino acids. The CDR3 here is CAISAGTSIHEQYF. The CDR3 DNA follows: TGTGCCATCAGTGCGGGGACTAGCATCCACGAGCAGTACTTC.

V usage is TRBV9 and J usage is TRBJ2-3; D gene ambiguous. The V gene's germline CDR1 is SGDLS and CDR2 YYNGEE. The CDR3 sequence is 13 residues long. The ends were cut back, 2 bases at V and 3 bases at J, with 7 bases in the middle. The CDR3 loop is CASSVGDTDTQYF. CDR3 coding DNA: TGTGCCAGCAGCGTCGGAGATACAGATACGCAGTATTTT. The whole variable domain, remainder taken from reference TRBV9 and TRBJ2-3, is DSGVTQTPKHLITATGQRVTLRCSPRSGDLSVYWYQQSLDQGLQFLIQYYNGEERAKGNILERFSAQQFPDLHSELNLSSLELGDSALYFCASSVGDTDTQYFGPGTRLTVL.

The V call is TRBV6-5, the J call TRBJ2-5; D is unclear. The CDR3 extends over 14 amino acids. Deletions cut 1 base from V and 1 base from J, with 7 bases between. Germline V CDR1 and CDR2: MNHEY, SVGAGI. The CDR3 loop reads CASSYFSVQETQYF. In DNA, the CDR3 is TGTGCCAGCAGTTACTTCTCAGTCCAAGAGACCCAGTACTTC.

The chain couples TRBV19 to TRBJ2-7; D may be TRBD2 (6 bases). The CDR3 spans 17 residues. CDR1 and CDR2 (germline): LNHDA, SQIVND (reference sequence). The V and J ends lost 7 bases and 7 bases respectively, with 29 bases between them. CDR3 protein: CASNAGTWRATTGEQYF. CDR3 nucleotides: TGTGCCAGTAACGCTGGCACGTGGAGGGCGACGACGGGAGAGCAGTACTTC.

The CDR3 nucleotides read TGTGCCAGCAGTTACTCTGCTAGCCAGAGCACAGATACGCAGTATTTT. This sequence encodes CASSYSASQSTDTQYF. The chain carries TRBV6-6 and TRBJ2-3; D possibly corresponds to TRBD2 (5 bases). The V gene's germline CDR1 is MNHNY and CDR2 SVGAGI (reference sequence). V was cut by 0 bases and J by 0 bases, with 10 bases left in between. The CDR3 is 16 residues long.

This clone has only a few counts. The chain recombines TRBV2 with TRBJ1-5; 7 bases line up with TRBD1. Germline V gene data show CDR1 as SNHLY and CDR2 as FYNNEI. This CDR3 comprises 14 residues. The ends lost 6 bases at V and 1 base at J; junction bases unmatched: 3. CDR3 nucleotide sequence: TGTGCCAGCAGGAGACAGGGAAGCAATCAGCCCCAGCATTTT. It codes for CASRRQGSNQPQHF.

The gene calls are TRBV2 and TRBJ2-3; a weak D match, TRBD1 (7 bases). Trimming shortened V by 1 base and J by 6 bases, and 17 bases separated the two germline ends. The germline CDR1 and CDR2 sequences are SNHLY and FYNNEI. The length of the CDR3 is 16 residues. CDR3 DNA sequence: TGTGCCAGCAGTGAAGGGAGGGACAGAGCCAGCGATACGCAGTATTTT. Amino acids: CASSEGRDRASDTQYF.

The chain joins TRBV7-6 to TRBJ2-7; TRBD2 matches at 15 bases. V lost 4 bases and J lost 3; bases outside the gene matches: 4. Germline CDR1 reads SGHVS; CDR2 reads FNYEAQ. CDR3 length: 16 amino acids. CDR3 residues: CASSSGLAGGLYEQYF. DNA for the CDR3: TGTGCCAGCAGCTCCGGACTAGCGGGAGGGCTCTACGAGCAGTACTTC.

V and J are TRBV9 and TRBJ1-1; 8 nucleotides align to TRBD1. Trimming at V came to 4 bases and at J to 5 bases, leaving 7 bases not matched to a gene. There are 14 residues in the CDR3. CDR1 and CDR2 from the germline V gene are SGDLS and YYNGEE. CDR3 bases: TGTGCCAGCAGCCCACCGGGACAGGCGACTGAAGCTTTCTTT. As protein: CASSPPGQATEAFF.

The chain combines TRBV25-1 with TRBJ1-4, with D perhaps matching TRBD1 (6 bases). V was trimmed by 7 bases and J by 5 bases, leaving 14 bases between them. The CDR3 is 14 residues long. In germline, CDR1 is MGHDK, CDR2 SYGVNS. CDR3 DNA: TGTGCCAGCACCCTGACAGGAGGCAATGAAAAACTGTTTTTT. This codes for CASTLTGGNEKLFF. The variable domain in full, completed from reference TRBV25-1 and TRBJ1-4, reads EADIYQTPRYLVIGTGKKITLECSQTMGHDKMYWYQQDPGMELHLIHYSYGVNSTEKGDLSSESTVSRIRTEHFPLTLESARPSHTSQYLCASTLTGGNEKLFFGSGTQLSVL.

This clone was observed a handful of times. The chain couples TRBV27 to TRBJ1-6; a possible D gene is TRBD1 (6 bases). Germline CDR1 MNHEY, CDR2 SMNVEV (reference sequence). The germline V and J ends were trimmed by 0 bases and 7 bases, with 7 bases remaining between them. This CDR3 is 14 amino acids long. CDR3 coding DNA: TGTGCCAGCAGTTTATCAGGGGGAAATTCACCCCTCCACTTT. Translated, it gives CASSLSGGNSPLHF.

This sequence joins TRBV5-4 and TRBJ2-7, with 8 positions matching TRBD1. Germline values: CDR1 SGHNT, CDR2 YYREEE (reference sequence). The CDR3 is 18 amino acids. V lost 0 bases to trimming and J lost 4 bases; unmatched junction nucleotides: 15. The CDR3 sequence: CASSLGPKPGQGGYEQYF. CDR3 in DNA: TGTGCCAGCAGCTTGGGGCCAAAACCTGGACAGGGTGGATACGAGCAGTACTTC. Full variable domain (remainder filled in from reference TRBV5-4 and TRBJ2-7): ETGVTQSPTHLIKTRGQQVTLRCSSQSGHNTVSWYQQALGQGPQFIFQYYREEENGRGNFPPRFSGLQFPNYSSELNVNALELDDSALYLCASSLGPKPGQGGYEQYFGPGTRLTVT.

The chain combines TRBV6-5 with TRBJ1-2; 7 bases line up with TRBD1. The CDR3 loop spans 15 amino acids. The V gene's germline CDR1 is MNHEY and CDR2 SVGAGI. V dropped 5 bases and J dropped 5; count of bases not matched to a gene: 11. For the CDR3, the DNA is TGTGCCAGCAGTCCCGGCCCGGACAGGTTATATGGCTACACCTTC. It translates to CASSPGPDRLYGYTF.

This sequence joins TRBV5-1 and TRBJ2-7; TRBD2 agrees at 11 bases. This CDR3 contains 14 residues. Germline V gene lookup returns CDR1 SGHRS and CDR2 YFSETQ. Unmatched junction bases numbered 3, after V lost 4 bases and J lost 3 bases. The CDR3: CASSPGTSGYEQYF. Written as DNA, the CDR3 is TGCGCCAGCAGCCCCGGGACTAGCGGCTACGAGCAGTACTTC.

The chain recombines TRBV7-9 with TRBJ2-5, with a possible D match to TRBD1 (5 bases). CDR3 length equals 12 residues. Trimming left V 4 bases short and J 4 bases short, with 7 bases between. The germline V gene encodes CDR1 SEHNR and CDR2 FQNEAQ (reference sequence). This chain's CDR3 is CASSWTRETQYF. For the CDR3, the DNA is TGTGCCAGCAGCTGGACACGAGAGACCCAGTACTTC.

V usage is TRBV11-2 and J usage is TRBJ2-1, with 10 nucleotides matching TRBD2. Trimming at V came to 5 bases and at J to 4 bases, leaving 2 bases not matched to a gene. Germline V lookup: CDR1 SGHAT, CDR2 FQNNGV. This CDR3 has 14 amino acids. This chain's CDR3 is CASSQLAGYNEQFF. CDR3 coding DNA: TGTGCCAGCAGCCAACTAGCGGGATACAATGAGCAGTTCTTC.

The chain couples TRBV7-2 to TRBJ2-2, with TRBD1 identical over 8 bases. The CDR3 sequence is 14 residues long. The germline CDR1 and CDR2 sequences are SGHTA and FQGNSA. Trimming at V came to 4 bases and at J to 7 bases, leaving 5 bases not matched to a gene. CDR3 region: CASSWTGWGGELFF. The CDR3 DNA is TGTGCCAGCAGCTGGACAGGGTGGGGCGGGGAGCTGTTTTTT.

This clone was picked up one time. The rearrangement uses TRBV28 and TRBJ1-2; D may be TRBD1 (6 bases). The CDR3 consists of 16 residues. The germline V gene encodes CDR1 MDHEN and CDR2 SYDVKM. Trimming pared 5 bases from V and 1 base from J, leaving 17 bases between. Here the CDR3 DNA reads TGTGCCAGCAGTGTTGGGGGGGCGCGGGGTAACTATGGCTACACCTTC. Protein product: CASSVGGARGNYGYTF.

This clone appeared a single time. The rearrangement links TRBV30 to TRBJ2-7; TRBD2 aligns across 7 bases. The CDR3 loop spans 13 amino acids. The ends lost 1 base at V and 2 bases at J; junction bases unmatched: 2. Looked up from germline, CDR1 is GTSNPN and CDR2 is SVGIG (reference sequence). The CDR3 DNA sequence: TGTGCCTGGAGTGCGGGGGGAACCTACGAGCAGTACTTC. Translated, it gives CAWSAGGTYEQYF.

The chain employs TRBV30 and TRBJ2-2; 7 bases agree with TRBD1. The CDR3 runs 14 residues. V lost 8 bases and J lost 0; bases outside the gene matches: 6. The germline gives CDR1 GTSNPN, CDR2 SVGIG (reference sequence). The DNA of the CDR3 is TGTGCCACCGGGACAGATTCGAACACCGGGGAGCTGTTTTTT. Amino acid sequence: CATGTDSNTGELFF.

In this sample, this clone turned up a few times. The gene calls are TRBV16 and TRBJ1-1; TRBD1 matches 8 bases. V gave up 2 bases and J gave up 0 bases; unmatched junction bases: 5. There are 16 residues in the CDR3. Germline V gives CDR1 KGHSY, CDR2 FQNENV. The CDR3 coding sequence is TGTGCCAGCAGCCAACAGGGGGCAGGGATGAACACTGAAGCTTTCTTT. It codes for CASSQQGAGMNTEAFF. The entire variable domain, with the rest obtained from reference TRBV16 and TRBJ1-1, is as follows: GEEVAQTPKHLVRGEGQKAKLYCAPIKGHSYVFWYQQVLKNEFKFLISFQNENVFDETGMPKERFSAKCLPNSPCSLEIQATKLEDSAVYFCASSQQGAGMNTEAFFGQGTRLTVV.

The V call is TRBV28, the J call TRBJ2-7; unclear D gene. This CDR3 has 16 amino acids. Germline assignment: CDR1 MDHEN and CDR2 SYDVKM. Trimming stripped 6 bases from V and 2 bases from J, with 20 bases between. Written as DNA, the CDR3 is TGTGCCAGCAGCCGACTGAGGTCTACACGAGCCTACGAGCAGTACTTC. It is translated as CASSRLRSTRAYEQYF.

Regarding this clone: Relative to the germline gene, one junction end is altered; a read error may explain this. J is TRBJ2-7 and V is TRBV11-2; 7 positions match TRBD2. Germline-derived CDR1 and CDR2 are SGHAT and FQNNGV. The length of the CDR3 is 13 residues. This chain's CDR3 is CASTTRTGGGPVF. The CDR3 nucleotides are TGTGCCAGCACCACAAGGACGGGAGGCGGGCCGGTCTTC.